The entry below describes one TCR beta chain. The sample comes from a study of blood T cell repertoires in COVID-19. This CDR3 is built from 13 residues. Germline CDR1 and CDR2: LNHNV and YYDKDF (reference sequence). V lost 1 base to trimming and J lost 7 bases; unmatched junction nucleotides: 2. TCRdb's copy holds only in-frame clones and misses some; the assay was immunoSEQ multiplex PCR. The table includes fewer than 350,000 clones, approximately 90% detected once. The TCR sequence derives from a woman between 40 and 50 years old with acute COVID-19. Material: PBMCs or T cells enriched from blood (not recorded which). The chain employs TRBV15 and TRBJ1-1; TRBD1 aligns across 8 bases. CDR3 bases: TGTGCCACCAGCAGAGGGGACAGGATTGAAGCTTTCTTT. Translated, it gives CATSRGDRIEAFF.